Listed below are T cell receptor beta chains from one sample, sequenced in a study of blood T cell repertoires in COVID-19. Clones were sequenced by immunoSEQ multiplex PCR, and TCRdb holds only the in-frame ones, with some missing. This sample has around 200,000 clones; 89% occur once, and the top ten carry 6.5% to 8.5%. The sequencing sample was made of peripheral blood. These TCRs come from a man aged 40-49 years with acute or convalescent COVID-19. The CDR3 runs from the conserved cysteine through the conserved F or W. The D gene is left open where the match is weak. Size is omitted from some rows. Given values are once, few, many or a class for expanded clones.

size | J | D | V | CDR3 | DNA
NA | TRBJ2-5 | NA | TRBV5-1 | CASSRRGQETQYF | TGCGCCAGCAGCCGGCGGGGCCAAGAGACCCAGTACTTC
NA | TRBJ1-2 | TRBD1 | TRBV25-1 | CASSESRDRELRGYTF | TGTGCCAGCAGTGAATCCCGGGACAGGGAACTTCGGGGCTACACCTTC
once | TRBJ2-6 | TRBD1 | TRBV2 | CAAMGQEISGANVLTF | TGTGCCGCCATGGGACAGGAGATCTCTGGGGCCAACGTCCTGACTTTC
NA | TRBJ2-7 | NA | TRBV19 | CASSIVNLPGIRYEQYF | TGTGCCAGTAGTATCGTCAACTTGCCCGGGATCCGCTACGAGCAGTACTTC
NA | TRBJ2-3 | TRBD1 | TRBV19 | CASPPGPGQSTDTQYF | TGTGCCAGCCCCCCCGGTCCGGGACAGAGCACAGATACGCAGTATTTT
NA | TRBJ2-2 | NA | TRBV18 | CASSPPSRAGELFF | TGTGCCAGCTCACCACCCAGCAGGGCCGGGGAGCTGTTTTTT
few | TRBJ2-1 | TRBD2 | TRBV5-4 | CASSPSGGGYNEQFF | TGTGCCAGCAGCCCCTCTGGCGGGGGTTACAATGAGCAGTTCTTC
NA | TRBJ1-4 | NA | TRBV27 | CASSSSGDDEKLFF | TGTGCCAGCAGTTCTTCAGGGGATGATGAAAAACTGTTTTTT
NA | TRBJ2-7 | NA | TRBV7-9 | CASSLDGRGEGEQYF | TGTGCCAGCAGCTTAGATGGCAGGGGGGAAGGCGAGCAGTACTTC
NA | TRBJ1-1 | TRBD1 | TRBV5-4 | CASSSPRGPTEAFF | TGTGCCAGCAGCTCGCCCAGGGGGCCCACTGAAGCTTTCTTT
NA | TRBJ2-3 | TRBD1 | TRBV27 | CASSPDRGVIDTQYF | TGTGCCAGCAGTCCGGACAGGGGGGTGATAGATACGCAGTATTTT
NA | TRBJ2-3 | NA | TRBV7-3 | CASSLIGVSTDTQYF | TGTGCCAGCAGCTTAATAGGGGTTAGCACAGATACGCAGTATTTT
NA | TRBJ1-3 | NA | TRBV6-5 | CASRDSSGNTIYF | TGTGCCAGCAGAGACAGCTCTGGAAACACCATATATTTT
NA | TRBJ2-3 | TRBD2 | TRBV27 | CASSSVWSGGTTDTQYF | TGTGCCAGCAGTTCCGTCTGGAGCGGGGGGACCACAGATACGCAGTATTTT
NA | TRBJ2-1 | TRBD1 | TRBV12-3/TRBV12-4 | CASSGTGKQQFF | TGTGCCAGCAGCGGGACAGGGAAACAGCAGTTCTTC
NA | TRBJ2-5 | TRBD2 | TRBV10-1 | CASSVGTSGLQETQYF | TGCGCCAGCAGTGTAGGGACTAGCGGGCTACAAGAGACCCAGTACTTC
NA | TRBJ2-5 | NA | TRBV7-9 | CASRSPPKGEQETQYF | TGTGCCAGCAGATCTCCCCCAAAGGGGGAGCAAGAGACCCAGTACTTC
NA | TRBJ2-5 | NA | TRBV27 | CASSLKAARGETQYF | TGTGCCAGCAGTTTAAAAGCAGCCAGGGGAGAGACCCAGTACTTC
NA | TRBJ2-7 | NA | TRBV5-1 | CASSLARSDYEQYF | TGCGCCAGCAGCTTGGCCAGGTCCGACTACGAGCAGTACTTC
NA | TRBJ2-3 | TRBD2 | TRBV5-5 | CASSSRLAGGTDTQYF | TGTGCCAGCAGCTCAAGACTAGCGGGGGGAACAGATACGCAGTATTTT
NA | TRBJ2-3 | TRBD2 | TRBV7-3 | CASSRLAGGVKDTQYF | TGTGCCAGCAGCCGGCTAGCGGGGGGAGTCAAGGATACGCAGTATTTT
NA | TRBJ1-5 | TRBD1 | TRBV28 | CASSPRDRGSNQPQHF | TGTGCCAGCAGTCCCAGGGACAGGGGAAGCAATCAGCCCCAGCATTTT
NA | TRBJ1-4 | TRBD1 | TRBV19 | CASNDRGGTNEKLFF | TGTGCCAGTAACGACAGGGGCGGAACTAATGAAAAACTGTTTTTT
NA | TRBJ1-1 | NA | TRBV6-5 | CASRTGRRGDTEAFF | TGTGCCAGCAGGACAGGTCGCCGGGGCGACACTGAAGCTTTCTTT
NA | TRBJ2-2 | TRBD2 | TRBV6-2/TRBV6-3 | CASSFLAGVGGELFF | TGTGCCAGCAGTTTTCTAGCGGGGGTCGGCGGGGAGCTGTTTTTT
NA | TRBJ2-5 | NA | TRBV4-3 | CASSQRQEETQYF | TGCGCCAGCAGCCAACGACAAGAAGAGACCCAGTACTTC
NA | TRBJ2-6 | NA | TRBV3-1/TRBV3-2 | CASSHPRDPSGANVLTF | TGTGCCAGCAGCCACCCCAGGGATCCCTCTGGGGCCAACGTCCTGACTTTC
NA | TRBJ1-2 | TRBD1 | TRBV7-9 | CASSSHTDRVGGYTF | TGTGCCAGCAGCTCACATACTGACAGGGTTGGAGGCTACACCTTC